What follows describes a single TCR beta chain. Random hexamers served to reverse transcribe roughly 0.45 to 1 ug RNA. Multiplex immunoSEQ PCR targeted 54 Vbeta and 13 Jbeta TCR beta segments. TCRdb recomputed calls from the immunoSEQ multiplex PCR reads with MiXCR, one row per CDR3 protein. The sample carries 140,000 or so distinct CDR3 sequences, 95% recorded once. J gave up 4 bases and V 0 bases, and 7 bases lay outside the gene matches. This CDR3 spans 16 amino acids. From germline, CDR1 is DFQATT and CDR2 SNEGSKA (reference sequence). Negative magnetic isolation gave CD8+ and CD4+ cells; FACS enriched CD8+ TEMRA. This entry belongs to a study of CD8 T cells in Susac syndrome. About the study: Sequencing included Susac syndrome patients, five or six of them with active disease and fewer than 10 in remission.

Sequenced: CD4+ T cells from PBMCs. This TCR derives from a human donor with Susac syndrome. The V and J genes are TRBV20-1 and TRBJ2-4; 9 bases align to TRBD2. CDR3 residues: CSARDRRTSVKNIQYF. Here the CDR3 DNA reads TGCAGTGCTAGAGATCGGAGGACTAGCGTTAAAAACATTCAGTACTTC.